This T cell receptor (beta chain) was captured in a study of cytomegalovirus exposure and HLA in healthy donors. The table lists this clone with a few counts. Its antigen remains unidentified. Researchers ran the PCR with 60 Vbeta and 13 Jbeta primers. TCRdb's copy holds only in-frame clones and misses some; the assay was immunoSEQ multiplex PCR. There are approximately 160,000 clones in the sample; around 80% occur only once, and around 1.5% lies in the top ten. General study findings and limits: Earlier analysis found most TCR beta V segments productive about 90% or about 30% of the time.

Germline CDR1 and CDR2: KGHSH and LQKENI. The CDR3 runs 14 residues. Trimming shortened V by 3 bases and J by 8 bases, and 13 bases separated the two germline ends. Material: PBMCs. V gene TRBV18 combines with J gene TRBJ1-4; perhaps TRBD1 as D (5 bases). This sequence originates from a man between 35 and 55 years old in good health and CMV-seronegative. The CDR3: CASSPTASAEKLFF. Here the CDR3 DNA reads TGTGCCAGCTCACCGACAGCCAGTGCCGAAAAACTGTTTTTT.